Each of the 8 T cell receptor beta chains below was sequenced from the same sample in a study of identical twins. MiXCR was run by TCRdb on the 5' RACE reads, yielding one entry per CDR3 protein. The data show around 490,000 distinct CDR3 sequences, 13% to 15% seen once. This sample also appeared in a second study, on yellow fever vaccine responses in identical twins.

The sequenced sample consisted of CD4+ T cells sorted from blood. The receptors derive from a woman aged 18 to 35 in good health.

This clonotype was seen more than once but under ten times. This chain uses TRBV6-5 with TRBJ2-7, with TRBD1 matching over 7 bases. CDR3 size: 14 residues. J lost 6 bases, V lost 0 bases, and 5 bases had no gene match. Per germline, CDR1 MNHEY and CDR2 SVGAGI. Here the CDR3 reads CASSYSRGLGEQYF. The DNA for the CDR3 is TGTGCCAGCAGTTACTCGAGGGGGCTCGGCGAGCAGTACTTC.

This clonotype has a handful of counts. The chain links TRBV3-1 to TRBJ2-7, with a tentative D call TRBD1 (5 bases). Between the trimmed V and J ends, which lost 0 bases and 1 base, there was a span of 10 bases. This CDR3 region has 15 residues. The V gene's germline CDR1 is LGHDT and CDR2 YNNKEL (reference sequence). CDR3 sequence (DNA): TGTGCCAGCAGCCAAGACAGGGTAGGATCCTACGAGCAGTACTTC. Amino acids: CASSQDRVGSYEQYF.

This clonotype was seen a handful of times. The chain couples TRBV11-2 to TRBJ2-3; D is unclear. The germline CDR1 and CDR2 sequences are SGHAT and FQNNGV. The CDR3 runs 16 residues. V lost 1 base and J lost 7, with 18 bases in between. The CDR3 nucleotides read TGTGCCAGCAGCTTAGTGGGCACCAAGAATGAACATACGCAGTATTTT. This encodes CASSLVGTKNEHTQYF.

CDR3 loop: CSAPDINNEQFF. CDR3 sequence (DNA): TGCAGTGCCCCGGACATAAACAATGAGCAGTTCTTC. The J gene is TRBJ2-1, the V gene TRBV20-1; weak D call: TRBD1 (5 bases). Trimming cost V 6 bases and J 5 bases, with 11 bases left between them. The CDR3 runs to 12 residues. The germline V gene encodes CDR1 DFQATT and CDR2 SNEGSKA (reference sequence).

This chain uses TRBV28 with TRBJ1-3; D uncertain. Germline V gene lookup returns CDR1 MDHEN and CDR2 SYDVKM. Trimming stripped 6 bases from V and 0 bases from J, with 12 bases between. The CDR3 has 15 amino acids. CDR3 protein: CASREDHISGNTIYF. The DNA for the CDR3 is TGTGCCAGCAGAGAGGACCACATCTCTGGAAACACCATATATTTT.

This clonotype has more than one count but fewer than ten. The chain is built from TRBV28 and TRBJ2-5; D uncertain. In germline, CDR1 is MDHEN, CDR2 SYDVKM. The CDR3 totals 14 residues. V was clipped by 7 bases and J by 4 bases, with 16 bases between them. The DNA of the CDR3 is TGTGCCAGCAATTACGGAAGAAGCACAGAGACCCAGTACTTC. Encoded protein: CASNYGRSTETQYF.

This clonotype showed up just a few times. This chain's CDR3 is CASSLDWFGGRYNEQFF. The CDR3 DNA follows: TGTGCCAGCAGCTTAGATTGGTTCGGCGGGAGGTACAATGAGCAGTTCTTC. V and J are TRBV7-9 and TRBJ2-1; the match to TRBD2 covers 8 bases. CDR1 SEHNR and CDR2 FQNEAQ come from the germline V gene (reference sequence). V dropped 1 base and J dropped 4; count of bases not matched to a gene: 9. This CDR3 contains 17 residues.

This clonotype has only a few counts. This chain uses TRBV5-1 with TRBJ2-3; D uncertain. CDR1 and CDR2 (germline): SGHRS, YFSETQ. V was clipped by 4 bases and J by 3 bases, with 15 bases between them. This CDR3 region has 15 residues. This chain's CDR3 is CASSPESGETDTQYF. CDR3 coding DNA: TGCGCCAGCAGCCCAGAATCGGGTGAAACAGATACGCAGTATTTT.